This entry lists 14 T cell receptor beta chains sequenced from one sample in a study of cytomegalovirus exposure and HLA in healthy donors. Assay used: immunoSEQ multiplex PCR; TCRdb lists only in-frame clones, some missing. Among about 130,000 clones listed, 80% to 90% were seen once. Sequencing was carried out using PBMCs. Receptors were obtained from a woman younger than 35 in good health and CMV-seropositive.

The rearrangement joins TRBV9 to TRBJ1-2, with D possibly being TRBD1 (6 bases). The CDR3 covers 15 residues. V lost 0 bases and J 3 bases, leaving 12 bases between the germline ends. Germline V gene lookup returns CDR1 SGDLS and CDR2 YYNGEE. Here the CDR3 reads CASSVGTAKDYGYTF. CDR3 sequence (DNA): TGTGCCAGCAGCGTAGGGACAGCAAAGGACTATGGCTACACCTTC.

This sequence joins TRBV5-1 and TRBJ2-7, with 8 bases lining up with TRBD1. Germline CDR1 is SGHRS and CDR2 is YFSETQ. The CDR3 sequence is 14 residues long. The ends lost 0 bases at V and 3 bases at J; junction bases unmatched: 2. The CDR3 loop is CASSLGDRYYEQYF. CDR3 bases: TGCGCCAGCAGCTTGGGGGACAGGTACTACGAGCAGTACTTC.

The rearrangement uses TRBV5-1 and TRBJ1-1; maybe TRBD1 (6 bases). The CDR3 length is 17 residues. V shed 0 bases and J shed 5 bases, with 20 bases lying between them. CDR1 is SGHRS and CDR2 is YFSETQ in the germline V gene. The CDR3 DNA sequence: TGCGCCAGCAGCTTGGTCGGGACAATGCAAACCCGGACTGAAGCTTTCTTT. Protein product: CASSLVGTMQTRTEAFF. Using reference TRBV5-1 and TRBJ1-1 for the parts outside the CDR3, the full variable domain is KAGVTQTPRYLIKTRGQQVTLSCSPISGHRSVSWYQQTPGQGLQFLFEYFSETQRNKGNFPGRFSGRQFSNSRSEMNVSTLELGDSALYLCASSLVGTMQTRTEAFFGQGTRLTVV.

The genes are TRBV2 and TRBJ1-1; D is unclear. V was pared by 0 bases and J by 1 base, with 6 bases between. This CDR3 is 14 amino acids long. The germline gives CDR1 SNHLY, CDR2 FYNNEI. The CDR3 reads CASSEALRNTEAFF. The CDR3 region has the DNA TGTGCCAGCAGTGAAGCGCTGCGGAACACTGAAGCTTTCTTT.

V is TRBV19 and J is TRBJ2-7; 10 bases line up with TRBD2. The germline V gene encodes CDR1 LNHDA and CDR2 SQIVND (reference sequence). V lost 3 bases, J lost 6 bases, and 8 bases stayed unmatched. This CDR3 is 15 amino acids long. CDR3 region: CASSIGASGGREQYF. CDR3 nucleotide sequence: TGTGCCAGTAGTATTGGGGCTAGCGGGGGTCGCGAGCAGTACTTC.

The chain uses TRBV19 and TRBJ1-2, with no clear D. This CDR3 is 16 amino acids long. Deletions cut 4 bases from V and 4 bases from J, with 19 bases between. The germline gives CDR1 LNHDA, CDR2 SQIVND (reference sequence). The chain's CDR3 is CASSTSPTRSIYGYTF. The CDR3 DNA follows: TGTGCCAGTAGTACGTCACCGACTCGGAGTATCTATGGCTACACCTTC.

This chain connects TRBV7-2 to TRBJ1-1; 8 bases are a match to TRBD1. CDR1 is SGHTA and CDR2 is FQGNSA in the germline V gene. CDR3 size: 15 residues. With 3 bases clipped from V and 1 base from J, the junction kept 4 bases outside the gene matches. The CDR3 region has the DNA TGTGCCAGCAGCTTTTGGGACAGGTGGAACACTGAAGCTTTCTTT. This sequence encodes CASSFWDRWNTEAFF.

The rearrangement joins TRBV15 to TRBJ2-5, with TRBD1 matching 8 bases. The CDR3 has 15 residues. With 4 bases clipped from V and 4 bases from J, the junction kept 8 bases outside the gene matches. The V gene's germline CDR1 is LNHNV and CDR2 YYDKDF (reference sequence). CDR3: CATSTGQGLRETQYF. The CDR3 nucleotides are TGTGCCACCAGCACCGGACAGGGACTTAGAGAGACCCAGTACTTC.

The chain employs TRBV28 and TRBJ1-4; D might be TRBD1 (6 bases). Germline-derived CDR1 and CDR2 are MDHEN and SYDVKM. The V end lost 2 bases, the J end lost 5 bases, and 9 bases lay between the germline ends. The CDR3 length is 14 residues. The CDR3 region is CASSLGTQNEKLFF. CDR3 nucleotide sequence: TGTGCCAGCAGTTTAGGGACACAAAATGAAAAACTGTTTTTT. The full variable domain, in which reference TRBV28 and TRBJ1-4 provide the parts outside the CDR3, is DVKVTQSSRYLVKRTGEKVFLECVQDMDHENMFWYRQDPGLGLRLIYFSYDVKMKEKGDIPEGYSVSREKKERFSLILESASTNQTSMYLCASSLGTQNEKLFFGSGTQLSVL.

V usage is TRBV28 and J usage is TRBJ2-7, with 7 nucleotides matching TRBD1. Germline CDR1 is MDHEN and CDR2 is SYDVKM. V dropped 5 bases and J dropped 6; count of bases not matched to a gene: 13. The CDR3 is 15 amino acids. The CDR3 region is CASSPRIQGLGEQYF. DNA of the CDR3: TGTGCCAGCAGTCCCAGGATACAGGGGCTAGGCGAGCAGTACTTC.

V and J are TRBV29-1 and TRBJ1-1; the match to TRBD1 covers 11 bases. The length of the CDR3 is 15 residues. V shed 8 bases, J shed 5 bases, and the junction held 13 bases outside the gene matches. Germline V lookup: CDR1 SQVTM, CDR2 ANQGSEA. The CDR3 spells CSSRGGTGGTTEAFF. The DNA for the CDR3 is TGCAGCTCCCGGGGCGGGACAGGGGGAACGACTGAAGCTTTCTTT.

The chain carries TRBV30 and TRBJ1-3; D is ambiguous. The germline V gene encodes CDR1 GTSNPN and CDR2 SVGIG (reference sequence). This CDR3 has 15 residues. V was clipped by 1 base and J by 0 bases, with 10 bases between them. The CDR3 nucleotides are TGTGCCTGGAGTGGGTCAGGCTACTCTGGAAACACCATATATTTT. This gives the protein CAWSGSGYSGNTIYF.

V and J are TRBV19 and TRBJ2-7; 7 bases match TRBD1. The germline V gene encodes CDR1 LNHDA and CDR2 SQIVND (reference sequence). V lost 8 bases, J lost 4 bases, and 5 bases stayed unmatched. This CDR3 is 12 amino acids long. The CDR3 protein is CASSTGSYEQYF. The DNA for the CDR3 is TGTGCCAGTTCGACAGGGTCTTACGAGCAGTACTTC.

The chain uses TRBV28 and TRBJ2-2, with TRBD2 identical over 13 bases. The CDR3 runs to 19 residues. Trimming cost V 5 bases and J 4 bases; bases outside gene matches: 13. Per the germline V gene, CDR1 is MDHEN and CDR2 is SYDVKM. CDR3 loop: CASSPGLAGEELVTGELFF. Here the CDR3 DNA reads TGTGCCAGCAGTCCCGGACTAGCGGGGGAGGAACTGGTCACCGGGGAGCTGTTTTTT.